This TCR beta chain originates from a study of T cell responses to AZD1222 COVID-19 vaccine. As for the study in general: Analysis merged second doses at about 4 or about 12 weeks. Study-wide results and caveats: Baseline seropositivity characterized only six AZD1222 recipients.

As for this clone: The target antigen is unknown.

The CDR3 is 14 amino acids. The V segment lost 4 bases and the J segment 5 bases; nucleotides outside the gene matches: 5. In germline, CDR1 is SGHRS, CDR2 YFSETQ. The repertoire was sequenced with immunoSEQ multiplex PCR; TCRdb's copy has only in-frame clones and lacks some. The table includes about 100,000 clones, about nine tenths detected once. This clonotype was obtained from an adult in good health. The sample in question was peripheral blood, obtained on day 0 of AZD1222 vaccination. V usage is TRBV5-1 and J usage is TRBJ2-7, with TRBD1 matching over 11 bases. The CDR3 DNA sequence: TGCGCCAGCAGCCCCGGACAGGGGGCCCACGAGCAGTACTTC. Amino acid sequence: CASSPGQGAHEQYF.